A selection of T cell receptor beta chains follows, all from one sample in a study of CD8+CD57+ T cells in acquired aplastic anemia. Each CDR3 protein gets one entry after TCRdb re-called the reads with MiXCR. The sample has 150,000 or so distinct CDR3 sequences, over 50% seen once; the top ten hold about 12%. The sequenced sample consisted of sorted CD4+, CD8+, or CD8+CD57+ T cells (not recorded which) from PBMCs. The receptors derive from a human donor with aplastic anemia. Each CDR3 is given with its conserved first and last residue. The D gene is left open where the match is weak. Clone size is stated in some rows and not others, as once, few, many or a class when expanded.

j_call: TRBJ1-1
clone_size: -
v_call: TRBV19
d_call: TRBD1
cdr3_nt: TGTGCCAGTAGTATTGGGGGGGGACAGACGGCTTTCTTT
cdr3_aa: CASSIGGGQTAFF

j_call: TRBJ2-1
clone_size: -
v_call: TRBV20-1
d_call: TRBD2
cdr3_nt: TGCAGTGCCAGTGGGGAGCGGGAGGGACGCAATGAGCAGTTCTTC
cdr3_aa: CSASGEREGRNEQFF

j_call: TRBJ2-7
clone_size: -
v_call: TRBV4-3
d_call: -
cdr3_nt: TGCGCCAGCAGTCAAGGGGGGGGAGACGAGCAGTACTTC
cdr3_aa: CASSQGGGDEQYF

j_call: TRBJ2-1
clone_size: many
v_call: TRBV7-2
d_call: TRBD2
cdr3_nt: TGTGCCAGCAGACCGACTAGCCTATCAAGCTCCTACAATGAGCAGTTCTTC
cdr3_aa: CASRPTSLSSSYNEQFF

j_call: TRBJ2-3
clone_size: -
v_call: TRBV11-2
d_call: TRBD1
cdr3_nt: TGTGCCAGCAGCTTAGGGACAGGGATGATGACCTCAGATACGCAGTATTTT
cdr3_aa: CASSLGTGMMTSDTQYF

j_call: TRBJ2-7
clone_size: -
v_call: TRBV10-3
d_call: -
cdr3_nt: TGTGCCATCAGTGAGTACAGGGTGAACGAGCAGTACTTC
cdr3_aa: CAISEYRVNEQYF

j_call: TRBJ2-7
clone_size: -
v_call: TRBV10-3
d_call: -
cdr3_nt: TGTGCCACCCATGACAGCACCTACGAGCAGTACTTC
cdr3_aa: CATHDSTYEQYF

j_call: TRBJ1-2
clone_size: many
v_call: TRBV7-9
d_call: -
cdr3_nt: TGTGCCAGCAGCTCGACAGGATCCTATGGCTACACCTTC
cdr3_aa: CASSSTGSYGYTF

j_call: TRBJ2-7
clone_size: many
v_call: TRBV7-6
d_call: -
cdr3_nt: TGTGCCAGCAGCGAATGGACAGACAGTTCATCTGGGGAGCAGTACTTC
cdr3_aa: CASSEWTDSSSGEQYF

j_call: TRBJ2-2
clone_size: -
v_call: TRBV29-1
d_call: -
cdr3_nt: TGCAGCGTGGGACTCCTCCGAACCGGGGAGCTGTTTTTT
cdr3_aa: CSVGLLRTGELFF

j_call: TRBJ2-3
clone_size: -
v_call: TRBV11-3
d_call: -
cdr3_nt: TGTGCCAGCAGCTACCGGGACAGCACAGATACGCAGTATTTT
cdr3_aa: CASSYRDSTDTQYF

j_call: TRBJ2-7
clone_size: few
v_call: TRBV5-1
d_call: TRBD1
cdr3_nt: TGCGCCAGCAGCATAGGACCGCGCGGACAGGGTTACGAGCAGTACTTC
cdr3_aa: CASSIGPRGQGYEQYF

j_call: TRBJ1-1
clone_size: -
v_call: TRBV6-1
d_call: -
cdr3_nt: TGTGCCAGCAGGCCCTCGCCCGGGACAATGAACACTGAAGCTTTCTTT
cdr3_aa: CASRPSPGTMNTEAFF

j_call: TRBJ1-1
clone_size: -
v_call: TRBV2
d_call: TRBD1
cdr3_nt: TGTGCCCGCACCCTGGACAGGGGGAACACTGAAGCTTTCTTT
cdr3_aa: CARTLDRGNTEAFF

j_call: TRBJ1-6
clone_size: few
v_call: TRBV20-1
d_call: TRBD1
cdr3_nt: TGCAGTGTCTCACAGGGGGCGCCGGGATCACCCCTCCACTTT
cdr3_aa: CSVSQGAPGSPLHF

j_call: TRBJ2-3
clone_size: -
v_call: TRBV10-3
d_call: -
cdr3_nt: TGTGCCATCAGTGAGTACTTGGCTAGCACAGATACGCAGTATTTT
cdr3_aa: CAISEYLASTDTQYF

j_call: TRBJ2-3
clone_size: -
v_call: TRBV29-1
d_call: -
cdr3_nt: TGCAGCCTTTGGTCTCGGCTGCAGCATGATACGCAGTATTTT
cdr3_aa: CSLWSRLQHDTQYF

j_call: TRBJ1-2
clone_size: -
v_call: TRBV29-1
d_call: TRBD1
cdr3_nt: TGCAGCGTTCGTACAGACGATCAGGGGGCGCGCTATGGCTACACCTTC
cdr3_aa: CSVRTDDQGARYGYTF

j_call: TRBJ1-6
clone_size: few
v_call: TRBV2
d_call: -
cdr3_nt: TGTGCCAGCAGTGAGGACAGTAGGAATTCACCCCTCCACTTT
cdr3_aa: CASSEDSRNSPLHF

j_call: TRBJ2-1
clone_size: -
v_call: TRBV20-1
d_call: -
cdr3_nt: TGCAGTGCTAGAGATCATGGTGGGGGGCGCGTTTATGAGCAGTTCTTC
cdr3_aa: CSARDHGGGRVYEQFF

j_call: TRBJ2-7
clone_size: many
v_call: TRBV5-8
d_call: -
cdr3_nt: TGTGCCAGCAGCTTCGGGTCCTACGAGCAGTACTTC
cdr3_aa: CASSFGSYEQYF

j_call: TRBJ2-5
clone_size: once
v_call: TRBV10-3
d_call: TRBD2
cdr3_nt: TGTGCCATCTCCTCTAGCGGGGGGCAGAGAGAGACCCAGTACTTC
cdr3_aa: CAISSSGGQRETQYF

j_call: TRBJ2-7
clone_size: once
v_call: TRBV28
d_call: -
cdr3_nt: TGTGCCAGCAGGCGGGCGGTGGGGGCCTACGAGCAGTACTTC
cdr3_aa: CASRRAVGAYEQYF

j_call: TRBJ2-7
clone_size: -
v_call: TRBV19
d_call: TRBD1
cdr3_nt: TGTGCCAGTAGACCTCCAGGGGGCGGCTTAAACGAGCAGTACTTC
cdr3_aa: CASRPPGGGLNEQYF

j_call: TRBJ2-1
clone_size: -
v_call: TRBV2
d_call: TRBD2
cdr3_nt: TGTGCCAGTTTGAATAGCGGGAGCTACAATGAGCAGTTCTTC
cdr3_aa: CASLNSGSYNEQFF

j_call: TRBJ2-7
clone_size: -
v_call: TRBV7-9
d_call: TRBD1
cdr3_nt: TGTGCCAGCAGGCACGGACAGGAAGGCCCCTACGAGCAGTACTTC
cdr3_aa: CASRHGQEGPYEQYF

j_call: TRBJ1-2
clone_size: -
v_call: TRBV29-1
d_call: -
cdr3_nt: TGCAGCGTCCGGGCAGGGTCTGGCTACACCTTC
cdr3_aa: CSVRAGSGYTF

j_call: TRBJ2-3
clone_size: many
v_call: TRBV10-3
d_call: TRBD1
cdr3_nt: TGTGCCATCGCGAGCGGACCCCCGGGACCCAGGGGGTCAGATACGCAGTATTTT
cdr3_aa: CAIASGPPGPRGSDTQYF

j_call: TRBJ2-7
clone_size: -
v_call: TRBV10-3
d_call: TRBD2
cdr3_nt: TGTGCCATCAGAGATGGACTAGATCGCATATACGAGCAGTACTTC
cdr3_aa: CAIRDGLDRIYEQYF

j_call: TRBJ1-6
clone_size: -
v_call: TRBV7-2
d_call: -
cdr3_nt: TGTGCCAGCAGCCAGAGGGATGCTTATAATTCACCCCTCCACTTT
cdr3_aa: CASSQRDAYNSPLHF

j_call: TRBJ2-5
clone_size: many
v_call: TRBV7-8
d_call: TRBD2
cdr3_nt: TGTGCCAGCAGCCCAAGACTAGCGGGGGGACAAGAGACCCAGTACTTC
cdr3_aa: CASSPRLAGGQETQYF

j_call: TRBJ2-7
clone_size: few
v_call: TRBV7-3
d_call: TRBD2
cdr3_nt: TGTGCCAGCAGCTTAAGCGGGGGTCAATACGAGCAGTACTTC
cdr3_aa: CASSLSGGQYEQYF

j_call: TRBJ2-1
clone_size: many
v_call: TRBV5-2
d_call: -
cdr3_nt: TGTGCCAGCAACCCAAGAGGCGGGACTAGCTTATACAATGAGCAGTTCTTC
cdr3_aa: CASNPRGGTSLYNEQFF

j_call: TRBJ2-5
clone_size: many
v_call: TRBV9
d_call: -
cdr3_nt: TGTGCCAGCAGCGTAGAAGAAGGGACCGGGAGAGAGACCCAGTACTTC
cdr3_aa: CASSVEEGTGRETQYF

j_call: TRBJ2-6
clone_size: -
v_call: TRBV19
d_call: -
cdr3_nt: TGTGCCAGTGGAGAAACTGGGGCCAACGTCCTGACTTTC
cdr3_aa: CASGETGANVLTF

j_call: TRBJ2-1
clone_size: many
v_call: TRBV10-3
d_call: -
cdr3_nt: TGTGCCATCAGTGATTCGCTAAAGCAGTTCTTC
cdr3_aa: CAISDSLKQFF

j_call: TRBJ2-7
clone_size: -
v_call: TRBV6-4
d_call: -
cdr3_nt: TGTGCCAGCAGTGTGAGCGACACCCCCTACGAGCAGTACTTC
cdr3_aa: CASSVSDTPYEQYF

j_call: TRBJ2-3
clone_size: many
v_call: TRBV19
d_call: TRBD2
cdr3_nt: TGTGCCAGTAGTCTAGCTAGCGGGGGTTACATCGCCACAGATACGCAGTATTTT
cdr3_aa: CASSLASGGYIATDTQYF

j_call: TRBJ2-5
clone_size: many
v_call: TRBV7-8
d_call: TRBD2
cdr3_nt: TGTGCCAGCAGCTTAGAGGGACTAGCGGGTCAAGAGACCCAGTACTTC
cdr3_aa: CASSLEGLAGQETQYF

j_call: TRBJ2-7
clone_size: -
v_call: TRBV10-3
d_call: TRBD1
cdr3_nt: TGTGCCATCAGTGACCAAACAGGGGGCGCAGAGCAGTACTTC
cdr3_aa: CAISDQTGGAEQYF

j_call: TRBJ1-2
clone_size: few
v_call: TRBV29-1
d_call: -
cdr3_nt: TGCAGCGTTACGACCGGGACAACCATGGAGACCTTC
cdr3_aa: CSVTTGTTMETF

j_call: TRBJ1-1
clone_size: many
v_call: TRBV7-8
d_call: TRBD1
cdr3_nt: TGTGCCAGCAGCTGGGGGACAGGGGAATTGAACACTGAAGCTTTCTTT
cdr3_aa: CASSWGTGELNTEAFF

j_call: TRBJ1-2
clone_size: -
v_call: TRBV7-3
d_call: -
cdr3_nt: TGTGCCAGCAGCTTAGGGCAGGGTGGAGGCTACACCTTC
cdr3_aa: CASSLGQGGGYTF

j_call: TRBJ2-7
clone_size: -
v_call: TRBV29-1
d_call: -
cdr3_nt: TGCAGCGTATCCGGACAGACTACCTACGAGCAGTACTTC
cdr3_aa: CSVSGQTTYEQYF

j_call: TRBJ1-3
clone_size: once
v_call: TRBV24-1
d_call: -
cdr3_nt: TGTGCCACCAGTGAGGTCCAGGCGTCTGGAAACACCATATATTTT
cdr3_aa: CATSEVQASGNTIYF

j_call: TRBJ2-7
clone_size: few
v_call: TRBV5-5
d_call: TRBD2
cdr3_nt: TGTGCCAGCAGGGGGTGGACTAGCGGGAGCTACGAGCAGTACTTC
cdr3_aa: CASRGWTSGSYEQYF

j_call: TRBJ1-6
clone_size: -
v_call: TRBV7-2
d_call: TRBD1
cdr3_nt: TGTGCCAGCCAGACAGGGGATAATTCACCCCTCCACTTT
cdr3_aa: CASQTGDNSPLHF

j_call: TRBJ2-7
clone_size: -
v_call: TRBV20-1
d_call: -
cdr3_nt: TGCAGTGCTAGAGAGGGGGGCGGTGTGGGCGAGCAGTACTTC
cdr3_aa: CSAREGGGVGEQYF

j_call: TRBJ1-5
clone_size: many
v_call: TRBV6-1
d_call: TRBD1
cdr3_nt: TGTGCCAGCAGTCCGGACAGGGCACCAGATCAGCCCCAGCATTTT
cdr3_aa: CASSPDRAPDQPQHF

j_call: TRBJ2-7
clone_size: once
v_call: TRBV7-9
d_call: -
cdr3_nt: TGTGCCAGCAGCGCAGGTGTGTACGAGCAGTACTTC
cdr3_aa: CASSAGVYEQYF

j_call: TRBJ2-7
clone_size: many
v_call: TRBV10-3
d_call: TRBD2
cdr3_nt: TGTGCCATCAGTGACCCGGGACTAGGCTCCTACGAGCAGTACTTC
cdr3_aa: CAISDPGLGSYEQYF